This T cell receptor (beta chain) was obtained from a study of cytomegalovirus exposure and HLA in healthy donors. PCR employed 60 Vbeta and 13 Jbeta primers. Generated by immunoSEQ multiplex PCR, the TCRdb table keeps only in-frame clones and is missing some. The sample includes approximately 100,000 clones, about four fifths of them seen just once. Trimming left V 2 bases short and J 4 bases short, with 9 bases between. This CDR3 has 14 residues. Germline values: CDR1 MNHEY, CDR2 SVGAGI. This TCR was recovered from a female donor in good health and CMV-seropositive. The sequencing sample was made of PBMCs. This chain uses TRBV6-5 with TRBJ1-3; D gene unclear. This CDR3 reads CASSYKESGNTIYF. The DNA for the CDR3 is TGTGCCAGCAGTTACAAGGAGTCGGGAAACACCATATATTTT.